The 4 T cell receptor beta chains in this list originate from one sample, sequenced in a study of shared clonotypes between healthy human individuals. Libraries were prepared by immunoSEQ multiplex PCR; TCRdb keeps only in-frame clonotypes and omits some of them. Of 1,100,000 or so clones listed, around 78% are singletons. The sequencing input was memory CD4+ T cells from PBMCs. Sample subset: CD45RA-negative fraction. The receptors here all came from a man younger than 35 in good health. Some clones in this sample may be carry-over from other donors' samples.

This clone was detected a few times. This sequence joins TRBV25-1 and TRBJ1-1; D call uncertain. The V gene lost 6 bases and the J gene lost 6 bases, with 11 bases spanning the gap. Germline loops: CDR1 MGHDK, CDR2 SYGVNS. CDR3 size: 12 residues. This CDR3 reads CASRPGISEAFF. The CDR3 DNA is TGTGCCAGCAGGCCCGGGATCTCTGAAGCTTTCTTT.

The V and J genes are TRBV5-1 and TRBJ2-3; no clear D gene. CDR1 is SGHRS and CDR2 is YFSETQ in the germline V gene. V lost 6 bases and J lost 4, with 21 bases in between. The CDR3 sequence is 16 residues long. The CDR3 DNA reads as TGCGCCAGCACCCAGGTCGCAGGTCTCTCCGCAGATACGCAGTATTTT. Protein sequence: CASTQVAGLSADTQYF.

The rearrangement links TRBV29-1 to TRBJ2-5, with D tentatively TRBD1 (5 bases). CDR1 is SQVTM and CDR2 is ANQGSEA in the germline V gene. V lost 4 bases and J 5 bases, leaving 8 bases between the germline ends. The CDR3 length is 11 residues. The CDR3 sequence: CSVVPGETQYF. The CDR3 coding sequence is TGCAGCGTTGTGCCAGGGGAGACCCAGTACTTC.

The chain has TRBV4-2 and TRBJ2-3, with 8 bases fitting TRBD2. Germline CDR1 reads LGHNA; CDR2 reads YNFKEQ. V lost 1 base to trimming and J lost 4 bases; unmatched junction nucleotides: 10. CDR3 size: 17 residues. The DNA for the CDR3 is TGTGCCAGCAGCCAAGGCGCAAGCGGGAGACCCTCAGATACGCAGTATTTT. Residues: CASSQGASGRPSDTQYF.